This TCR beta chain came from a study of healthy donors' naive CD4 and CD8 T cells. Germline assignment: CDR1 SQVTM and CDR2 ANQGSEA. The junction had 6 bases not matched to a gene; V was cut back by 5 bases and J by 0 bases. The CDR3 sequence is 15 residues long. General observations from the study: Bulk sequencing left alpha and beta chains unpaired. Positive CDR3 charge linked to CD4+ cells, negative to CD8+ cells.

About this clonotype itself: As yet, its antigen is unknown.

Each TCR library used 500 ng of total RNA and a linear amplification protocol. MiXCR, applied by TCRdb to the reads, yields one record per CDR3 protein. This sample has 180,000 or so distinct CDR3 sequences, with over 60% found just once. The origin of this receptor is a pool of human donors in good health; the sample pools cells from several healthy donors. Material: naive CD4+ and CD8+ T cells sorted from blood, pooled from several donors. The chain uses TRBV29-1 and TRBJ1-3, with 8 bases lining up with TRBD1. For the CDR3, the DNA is TGCAGCGTTCGGACAGGGCCCAACTCTGGAAACACCATATATTTT. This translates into CSVRTGPNSGNTIYF.